This T cell receptor (beta chain) originates from a study of glioma-infiltrating T cells after dendritic cell vaccination. Clones were sequenced by immunoSEQ multiplex PCR, and TCRdb holds only the in-frame ones, with some missing. Here the sample spans tens of thousands of clones, more than 75% being singletons. Trimming took 4 bases from V and 0 from J, leaving 7 bases between them. The CDR3 is made up of 14 amino acids. Looked up from germline, CDR1 is MNHNS and CDR2 is SASEGT. The V call is TRBV6-1, the J call TRBJ1-3; D not certain. This clonotype originated in a human donor with glioblastoma. The specimen was blood, collected before dendritic cell vaccination. The CDR3 bases are TGTGCCAGCAGTGGTTCGGTCTCTGGAAACACCATATATTTT. Amino acids: CASSGSVSGNTIYF.